The 13 T cell receptor beta chains below were found in one sample sequenced in a study of cytomegalovirus exposure and HLA in healthy donors. PCR employed 60 Vbeta and 13 Jbeta primers. Profiled with immunoSEQ multiplex PCR; TCRdb holds only in-frame clones, not every one. The sample has about 180,000 clones; roughly 77% are singletons. What was sequenced was PBMCs. The receptors derive from a woman in her thirties in good health and CMV-seropositive.

A note on this clone: The junction and the germline gene differ at one end; a read error may be behind it. The V gene is TRBV7-2, the J gene TRBJ2-5; TRBD1 matches at 9 bases. Germline loops: CDR1 SGHTA, CDR2 FQGNSA. This CDR3 is built from 15 residues. This CDR3 reads CANSRPGQGQETQYF. As DNA, the CDR3 is TGTGCCAACAGCCGACCGGGACAGGGACAAGAGACCCAGTACTTC.

The rearrangement joins TRBV21-1 to TRBJ1-5; TRBD1 is the table's D call, not checked against the DNA. TRBV21-1 is flagged as a pseudogene. The length of the CDR3 is 16 residues. The CDR3 region is CASSKKEEGAGQPQHF. The CDR3 DNA sequence: TGTGCCAGCAGCAAAAAAGAGGAGGGGGCTGGTCAGCCCCAGCATTTT.

V usage is TRBV11-2 and J usage is TRBJ2-3; unclear D gene. Trimming took 2 bases from V and 1 from J, leaving 4 bases between them. CDR3 length: 13 residues. Looked up from germline, CDR1 is SGHAT and CDR2 is FQNNGV. CDR3 region: CASSLPGTDTQYF. In nucleotides, the CDR3 is TGTGCCAGCAGCTTACCTGGCACAGATACGCAGTATTTT. Complete variable domain (other parts from reference TRBV11-2 and TRBJ2-3): EAGVAQSPRYKIIEKRQSVAFWCNPISGHATLYWYQQILGQGPKLLIQFQNNGVVDDSQLPKDRFSAERLKGVDSTLKIQPAKLEDSAVYLCASSLPGTDTQYFGPGTRLTVL.

The rearrangement joins TRBV5-1 to TRBJ2-7, with a tentative D call TRBD2 (7 bases). Germline-derived CDR1 and CDR2 are SGHRS and YFSETQ. Trimming cost V 4 bases and J 2 bases, with 19 bases left between them. This CDR3 is built from 16 residues. The CDR3 bases are TGCGCCAGCAGCGCTCGAGGGGGGGTAGCAGCCTACGAGCAGTACTTC. It yields the protein CASSARGGVAAYEQYF.

The genes are TRBV5-3 and TRBJ2-1; D ambiguous. TRBV5-3 is an ORF for which the function is uncertain. V lost 4 bases, J lost 5 bases, and 16 bases lay in between. This CDR3 is built from 15 residues. CDR3 nucleotides: TGTGCCAGAAGCGTACTACTGGAACGAAACAATGAGCAGTTCTTC. Protein: CARSVLLERNNEQFF.

This chain joins TRBV5-4 and TRBJ2-2; no reliable D call. CDR3 length: 16 residues. The germline gives CDR1 SGHNT, CDR2 YYREEE (reference sequence). The ends were cut back, 2 bases at V and 5 bases at J, with 16 bases in the middle. In nucleotides, the CDR3 is TGTGCCAGCAGCTTCTCCTACCCCCGAGGAACCGGGGAGCTGTTTTTT. Translation: CASSFSYPRGTGELFF.

This rearrangement joins TRBV2 to TRBJ2-3; 7 bases fit TRBD2. The CDR3 contains 15 residues. Germline V gene data show CDR1 as SNHLY and CDR2 as FYNNEI. V shed 3 bases and J 5 bases; nucleotides not matched to a gene: 8. CDR3 loop: CASSEGSGAGDTQYF. CDR3 DNA: TGTGCCAGCAGTGAGGGGAGCGGGGCGGGAGATACGCAGTATTTT.

The chain recombines TRBV19 with TRBJ1-2; the D is unclear. From germline, CDR1 is LNHDA and CDR2 SQIVND (reference sequence). Trimming shortened V by 9 bases and J by 7 bases, and 12 bases separated the two germline ends. This CDR3 spans 11 amino acids. This CDR3 reads CASPEEGGYTF. CDR3 in DNA: TGTGCCAGCCCTGAGGAGGGTGGCTACACCTTC.

J is TRBJ1-6 and V is TRBV7-9; maybe TRBD1 (5 bases). The germline V gene encodes CDR1 SEHNR and CDR2 FQNEAQ (reference sequence). The CDR3 totals 14 residues. V was clipped by 5 bases and J by 10 bases, with 15 bases between them. CDR3 sequence reads: CASSPGQVESPLHF. The CDR3, as DNA: TGTGCCAGCAGCCCAGGGCAAGTCGAATCACCCCTCCACTTT.

This clone was observed once. The chain is built from TRBV7-3 and TRBJ1-6, with 7 bases identical to TRBD1. With 5 bases clipped from V and 7 bases from J, the junction kept 2 bases outside the gene matches. Germline lookup yields CDR1 SGHTA and CDR2 FQGTGA. This CDR3 is 13 amino acids long. The CDR3 DNA sequence: TGTGCCAGCAGCCTGGACAGGAATTCACCCCTCCACTTT. It translates to CASSLDRNSPLHF.

The CDR3 DNA follows: TGTGCCAGCAGCTTAGGACGGGGATTGAACACTGAAGCTTTCTTT. Amino acid sequence: CASSLGRGLNTEAFF. The gene calls are TRBV7-3 and TRBJ1-1; D unresolved. V was shortened by 2 bases and J by 0 bases, with 10 bases between the two germline ends. This CDR3 is 15 amino acids long. Looked up from germline, CDR1 is SGHTA and CDR2 is FQGTGA.

This chain connects TRBV4-3 to TRBJ2-7; 10 positions agree with TRBD1. V dropped 0 bases and J dropped 4; count of bases not matched to a gene: 6. Germline lookup yields CDR1 LGHNA and CDR2 YSLEER. This CDR3 comprises 16 residues. The CDR3 sequence: CASSQDLGDRGYEQYF. CDR3 in DNA: TGCGCCAGCAGCCAAGACCTGGGGGACAGGGGTTACGAGCAGTACTTC.

This clone was found once. The chain joins TRBV6-1 to TRBJ2-2; D gene unclear. Germline V gene lookup returns CDR1 MNHNS and CDR2 SASEGT. The CDR3 consists of 12 residues. The V end lost 6 bases, the J end lost 5 bases, and 7 bases lay between the germline ends. The chain's CDR3 is CASRTRTGELFF. CDR3 nucleotide sequence: TGTGCCAGCAGGACGAGGACCGGGGAGCTGTTTTTT.